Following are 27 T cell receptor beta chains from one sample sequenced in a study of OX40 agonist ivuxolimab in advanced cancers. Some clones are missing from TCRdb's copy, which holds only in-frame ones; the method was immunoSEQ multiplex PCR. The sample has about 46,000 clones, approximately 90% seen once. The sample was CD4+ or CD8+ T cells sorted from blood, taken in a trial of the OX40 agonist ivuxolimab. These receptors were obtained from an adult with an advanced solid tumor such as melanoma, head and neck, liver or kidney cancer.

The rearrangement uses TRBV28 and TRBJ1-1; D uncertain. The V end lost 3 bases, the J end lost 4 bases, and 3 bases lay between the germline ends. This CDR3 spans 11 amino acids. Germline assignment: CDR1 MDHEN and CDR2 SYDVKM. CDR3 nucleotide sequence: TGTGCCAGCAGTTTGGGCACTGAAGCTTTCTTT. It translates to CASSLGTEAFF.

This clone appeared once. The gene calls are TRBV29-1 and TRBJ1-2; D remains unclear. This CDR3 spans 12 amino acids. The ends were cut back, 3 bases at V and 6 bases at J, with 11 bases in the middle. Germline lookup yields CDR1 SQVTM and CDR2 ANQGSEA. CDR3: CSVEVALDGYTF. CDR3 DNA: TGCAGCGTTGAGGTTGCTTTGGATGGCTACACCTTC.

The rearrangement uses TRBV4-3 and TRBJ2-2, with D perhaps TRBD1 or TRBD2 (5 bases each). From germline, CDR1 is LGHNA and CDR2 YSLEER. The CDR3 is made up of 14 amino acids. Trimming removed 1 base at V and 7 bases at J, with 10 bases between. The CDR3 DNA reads TGCGCCAGCAGCCAAGGAGGGGCGAGCGGGGAGCTGTTTTTT. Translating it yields CASSQGGASGELFF.

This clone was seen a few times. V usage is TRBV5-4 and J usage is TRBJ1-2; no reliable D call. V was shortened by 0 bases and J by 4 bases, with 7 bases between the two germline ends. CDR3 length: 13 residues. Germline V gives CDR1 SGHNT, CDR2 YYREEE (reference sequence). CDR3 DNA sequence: TGTGCCAGCAGCTTGGGGGAGCTCTATGGCTACACCTTC. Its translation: CASSLGELYGYTF. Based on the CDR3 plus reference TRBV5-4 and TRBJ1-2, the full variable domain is ETGVTQSPTHLIKTRGQQVTLRCSSQSGHNTVSWYQQALGQGPQFIFQYYREEENGRGNFPPRFSGLQFPNYSSELNVNALELDDSALYLCASSLGELYGYTFGSGTRLTVV.

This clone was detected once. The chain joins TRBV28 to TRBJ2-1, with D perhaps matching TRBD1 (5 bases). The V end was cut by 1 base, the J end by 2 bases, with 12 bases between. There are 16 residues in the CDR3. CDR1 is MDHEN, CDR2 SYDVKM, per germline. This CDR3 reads CASSLLPGSTYNEQFF. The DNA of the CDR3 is TGTGCCAGCAGTTTATTGCCAGGGTCAACCTACAATGAGCAGTTCTTC.

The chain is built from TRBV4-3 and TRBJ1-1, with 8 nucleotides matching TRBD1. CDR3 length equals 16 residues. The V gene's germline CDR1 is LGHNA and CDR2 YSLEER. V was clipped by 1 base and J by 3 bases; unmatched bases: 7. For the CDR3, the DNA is TGCGCCAGCAGCCAAGGACAGGGGTGGGGCGACACTGAAGCTTTCTTT. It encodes CASSQGQGWGDTEAFF.

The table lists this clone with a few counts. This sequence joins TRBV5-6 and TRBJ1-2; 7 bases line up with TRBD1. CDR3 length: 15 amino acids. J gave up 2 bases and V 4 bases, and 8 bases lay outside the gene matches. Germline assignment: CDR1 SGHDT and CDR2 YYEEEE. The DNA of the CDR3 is TGTGCCAGCAGCCCAGATCCGGGACAGAACTATGGCTACACCTTC. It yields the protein CASSPDPGQNYGYTF.

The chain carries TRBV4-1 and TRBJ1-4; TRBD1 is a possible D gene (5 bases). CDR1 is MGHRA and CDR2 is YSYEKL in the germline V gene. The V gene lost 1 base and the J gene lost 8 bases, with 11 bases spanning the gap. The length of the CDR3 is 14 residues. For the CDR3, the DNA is TGCGCCAGCAGCCAAGTCCAGGGCGACGAAAAACTGTTTTTT. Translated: CASSQVQGDEKLFF.

In DNA form, the CDR3 reads TGTGCCACCAGCAGAGATTCTGGGCGGGCAGATACGCAGTATTTT. Translated, it gives CATSRDSGRADTQYF. The chain combines TRBV15 with TRBJ2-3, with D perhaps matching TRBD2 (5 bases). The ends were cut back, 0 bases at V and 4 bases at J, with 11 bases in the middle. The CDR3 loop spans 15 amino acids. CDR1 is LNHNV, CDR2 YYDKDF, per germline (reference sequence).

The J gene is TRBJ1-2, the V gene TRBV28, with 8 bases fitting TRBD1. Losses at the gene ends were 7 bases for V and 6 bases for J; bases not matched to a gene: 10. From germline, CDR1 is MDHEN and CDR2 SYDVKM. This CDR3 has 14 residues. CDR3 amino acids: CASTAAGGWDGYTF. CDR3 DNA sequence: TGTGCCAGCACCGCAGCAGGGGGCTGGGATGGCTACACCTTC.

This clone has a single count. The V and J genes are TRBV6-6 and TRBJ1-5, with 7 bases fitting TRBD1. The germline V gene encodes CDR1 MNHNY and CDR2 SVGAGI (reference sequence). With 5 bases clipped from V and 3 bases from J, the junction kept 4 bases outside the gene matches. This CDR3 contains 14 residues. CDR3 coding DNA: TGTGCCAGCAGTCAGACAGGGTCCAATCAGCCCCAGCATTTT. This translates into CASSQTGSNQPQHF.

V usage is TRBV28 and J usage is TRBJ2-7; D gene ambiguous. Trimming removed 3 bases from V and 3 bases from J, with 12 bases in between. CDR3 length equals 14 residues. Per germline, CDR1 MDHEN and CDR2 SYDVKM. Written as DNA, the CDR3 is TGTGCCAGCAGTTTTAGTATCGCGGTCTACGAGCAGTACTTC. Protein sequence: CASSFSIAVYEQYF.

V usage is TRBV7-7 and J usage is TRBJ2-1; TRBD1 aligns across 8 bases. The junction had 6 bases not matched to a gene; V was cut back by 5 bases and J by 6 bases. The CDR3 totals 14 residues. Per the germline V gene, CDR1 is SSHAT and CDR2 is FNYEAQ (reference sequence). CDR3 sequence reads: CASSIGTGTNEQFF. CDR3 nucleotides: TGTGCCAGCAGCATCGGGACAGGTACCAATGAGCAGTTCTTC.

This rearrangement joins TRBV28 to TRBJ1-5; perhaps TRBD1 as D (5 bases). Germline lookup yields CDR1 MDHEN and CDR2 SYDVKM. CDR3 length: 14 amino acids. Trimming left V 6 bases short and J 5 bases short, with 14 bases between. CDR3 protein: CASSLNGGDQPQHF. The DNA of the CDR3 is TGTGCCAGCAGCCTGAATGGGGGGGATCAGCCCCAGCATTTT.

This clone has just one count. The CDR3 DNA reads TGTGCCAGCAGTCCAGGCCGGGGAAACTCCTACGAGCAGTACTTC. It translates to CASSPGRGNSYEQYF. The chain joins TRBV11-3 to TRBJ2-5; TRBD2 might be the D (5 bases). The DNA end favors TRBJ2-7, so the J call may be wrong. This CDR3 spans 15 amino acids. Germline values: CDR1 SGHNT, CDR2 YENEEA.

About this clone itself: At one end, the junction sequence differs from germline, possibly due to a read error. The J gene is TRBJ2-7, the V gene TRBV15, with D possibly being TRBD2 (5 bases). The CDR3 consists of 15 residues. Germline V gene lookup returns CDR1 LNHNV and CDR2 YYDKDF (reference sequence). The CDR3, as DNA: TGTGCCACCAACAGAGATCTAGGGAGCTCCTACGAGCAGTACTTC. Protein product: CATNRDLGSSYEQYF. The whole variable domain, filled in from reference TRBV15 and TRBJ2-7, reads DAMVIQNPRYQVTQFGKPVTLSCSQTLNHNVMYWYQQKSSQAPKLLFHYYDKDFNNEADTPDNFQSRRPNTSFCFLDIRSPGLGDTAMYLCATNRDLGSSYEQYFGPGTRLTVT.

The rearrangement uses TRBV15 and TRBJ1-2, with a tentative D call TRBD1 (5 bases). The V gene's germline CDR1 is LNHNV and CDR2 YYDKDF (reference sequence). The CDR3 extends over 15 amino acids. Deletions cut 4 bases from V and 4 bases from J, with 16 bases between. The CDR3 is CATSTRKGEFYGYTF. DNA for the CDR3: TGTGCCACCAGCACAAGGAAAGGGGAATTCTATGGCTACACCTTC. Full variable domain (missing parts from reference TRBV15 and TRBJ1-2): DAMVIQNPRYQVTQFGKPVTLSCSQTLNHNVMYWYQQKSSQAPKLLFHYYDKDFNNEADTPDNFQSRRPNTSFCFLDIRSPGLGDTAMYLCATSTRKGEFYGYTFGSGTRLTVV.

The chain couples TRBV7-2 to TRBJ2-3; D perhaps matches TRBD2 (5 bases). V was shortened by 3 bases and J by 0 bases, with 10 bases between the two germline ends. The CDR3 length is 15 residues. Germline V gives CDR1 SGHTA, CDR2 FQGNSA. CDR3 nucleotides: TGTGCCAGCAGCTTGGGCGGGTTTAGCACAGATACGCAGTATTTT. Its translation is CASSLGGFSTDTQYF.

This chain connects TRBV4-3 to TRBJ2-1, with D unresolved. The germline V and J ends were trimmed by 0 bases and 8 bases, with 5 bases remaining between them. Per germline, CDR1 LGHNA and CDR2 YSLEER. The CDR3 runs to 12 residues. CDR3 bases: TGCGCCAGCAGCCAAGATGGGTATGAGCAGTTCTTC. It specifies CASSQDGYEQFF.

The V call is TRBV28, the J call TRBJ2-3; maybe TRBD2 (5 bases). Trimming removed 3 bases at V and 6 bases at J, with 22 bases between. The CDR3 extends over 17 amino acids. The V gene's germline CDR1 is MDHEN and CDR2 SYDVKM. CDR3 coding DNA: TGTGCCAGCAGTTTGCCCAGCGGTATCCCACGTATGGATACGCAGTATTTT. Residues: CASSLPSGIPRMDTQYF.

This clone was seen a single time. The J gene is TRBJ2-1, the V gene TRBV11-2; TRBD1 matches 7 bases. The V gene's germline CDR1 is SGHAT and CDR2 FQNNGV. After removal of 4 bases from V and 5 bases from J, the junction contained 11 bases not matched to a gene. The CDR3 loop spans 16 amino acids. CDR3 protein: CASSSITGANNNEQFF. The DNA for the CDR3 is TGTGCCAGCAGCTCCATCACAGGGGCAAATAACAATGAGCAGTTCTTC.

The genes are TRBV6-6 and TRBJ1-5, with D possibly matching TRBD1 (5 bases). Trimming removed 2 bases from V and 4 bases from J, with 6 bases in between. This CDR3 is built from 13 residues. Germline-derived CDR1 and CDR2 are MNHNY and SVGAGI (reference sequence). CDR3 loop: CASSYGGNQPQHF. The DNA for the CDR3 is TGTGCCAGCAGTTACGGGGGAAATCAGCCCCAGCATTTT.

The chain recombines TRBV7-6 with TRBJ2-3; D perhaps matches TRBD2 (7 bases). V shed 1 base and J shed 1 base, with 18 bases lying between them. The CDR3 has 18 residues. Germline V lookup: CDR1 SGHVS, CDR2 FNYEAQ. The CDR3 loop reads CASSLGPGAGAGTDTQYF. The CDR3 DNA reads TGTGCCAGCAGCTTAGGCCCGGGGGCGGGGGCTGGCACAGATACGCAGTATTTT.

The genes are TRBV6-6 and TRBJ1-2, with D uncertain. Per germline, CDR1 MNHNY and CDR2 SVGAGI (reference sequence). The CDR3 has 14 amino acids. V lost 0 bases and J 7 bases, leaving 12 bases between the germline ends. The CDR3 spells CASSYSSALAGYTF. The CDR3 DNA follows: TGTGCCAGCAGTTACTCGTCAGCGTTGGCTGGCTACACCTTC.

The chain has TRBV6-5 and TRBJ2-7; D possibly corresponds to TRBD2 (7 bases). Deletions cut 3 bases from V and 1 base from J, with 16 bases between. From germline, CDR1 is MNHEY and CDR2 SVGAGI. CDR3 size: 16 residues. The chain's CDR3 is CASSYLMGGGSYEQYF. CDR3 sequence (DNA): TGTGCCAGCAGTTATCTGATGGGAGGGGGGTCCTACGAGCAGTACTTC.

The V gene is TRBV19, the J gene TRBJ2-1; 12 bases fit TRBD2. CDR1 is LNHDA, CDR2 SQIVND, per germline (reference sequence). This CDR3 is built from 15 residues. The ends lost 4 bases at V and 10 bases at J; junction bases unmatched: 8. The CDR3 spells CASSTTSGGGIEQFF. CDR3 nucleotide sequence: TGTGCCAGTAGTACGACTAGCGGGGGAGGGATAGAGCAGTTCTTC.

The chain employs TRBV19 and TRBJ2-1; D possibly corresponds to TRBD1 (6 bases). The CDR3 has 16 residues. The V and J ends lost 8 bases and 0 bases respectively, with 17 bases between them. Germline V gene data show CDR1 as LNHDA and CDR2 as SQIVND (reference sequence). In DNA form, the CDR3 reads TGTGCCAGTCTCCCGACAGGACTGAGCTCCTACAATGAGCAGTTCTTC. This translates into CASLPTGLSSYNEQFF.